The 7 T cell receptor beta chains presented below share a single source sample, sequenced in a study of blood T cell repertoires in COVID-19. Generated by immunoSEQ multiplex PCR, the TCRdb table keeps only in-frame clones and is missing some. The sample consists of 45,000 to 55,000 clones, 90% of them appearing once. The sample consisted of peripheral blood. Receptor source: a woman aged 40 to 49 with active COVID-19.

The V and J genes are TRBV11-3 and TRBJ1-3, with TRBD1 matching 10 bases. The CDR3 consists of 15 residues. Germline-derived CDR1 and CDR2 are SGHNT and YENEEA. Trimming removed 7 bases from V and 2 bases from J; junction bases left unmatched: 5. CDR3 loop: CASTLDRGPGNTIYF. As DNA, the CDR3 is TGTGCCAGCACCCTCGACAGGGGGCCTGGAAACACCATATATTTT.

The gene calls are TRBV6-6 and TRBJ1-1; D is unresolved. V was cut by 7 bases and J by 7 bases, with 4 bases left in between. Germline loops: CDR1 MNHNY, CDR2 SVGAGI (reference sequence). CDR3 length equals 9 residues. The CDR3 bases are TGTGCCAGCACGGGTGAAGCTTTCTTT. The encoded protein is CASTGEAFF.

This clone was picked up one time. The rearrangement links TRBV10-3 to TRBJ1-4, with 8 bases that match TRBD1. CDR1 is ENHRY, CDR2 SYGVKD, per germline. The CDR3 is 19 residues long. J was trimmed by 0 bases and V by 5 bases; bases with no gene match: 14. The CDR3 DNA reads as TGTGCCATCAGTATGGGGACAGGAGACACCGAAGCAACTAATGAAAAACTGTTTTTT. Residues: CAISMGTGDTEATNEKLFF.

V and J are TRBV7-9 and TRBJ2-3; 8 bases map to TRBD1. CDR1 SEHNR and CDR2 FQNEAQ come from the germline V gene (reference sequence). The V and J ends lost 7 bases and 0 bases, in that order; junction bases with no gene match: 3. The CDR3 consists of 14 residues. CDR3 coding DNA: TGTGCCAGCACCGGACAGGGTAGCACAGATACGCAGTATTTT. Protein sequence: CASTGQGSTDTQYF.

The chain couples TRBV2 to TRBJ2-1, with 9 bases lining up with TRBD2. The V and J ends lost 6 bases and 2 bases, in that order; junction bases with no gene match: 5. The CDR3 sequence is 15 residues long. In germline, CDR1 is SNHLY, CDR2 FYNNEI. The CDR3 reads CASRVERGAYNEQFF. DNA for the CDR3: TGTGCCAGCAGGGTAGAGCGGGGGGCCTACAATGAGCAGTTCTTC.

J is TRBJ1-4 and V is TRBV10-3, with a possible D match to TRBD1 (6 bases). V was shortened by 4 bases and J by 7 bases, with 13 bases between the two germline ends. The CDR3 spans 14 residues. Germline values: CDR1 ENHRY, CDR2 SYGVKD. The CDR3 sequence: CAISVSGQPEKLFF. The DNA of the CDR3 is TGTGCCATCAGTGTTAGTGGACAGCCTGAAAAACTGTTTTTT.

J is TRBJ2-7 and V is TRBV6-2 or TRBV6-3; 9 positions match TRBD1. CDR1 and CDR2 from the germline V gene are MNHEY and SVGEGT. V was pared by 4 bases and J by 1 base, with 5 bases of the junction left unmatched. The CDR3 totals 15 residues. The CDR3 region is CASSSWTGDSYEQYF. As DNA, the CDR3 is TGTGCCAGCAGTTCCTGGACAGGGGATTCCTACGAGCAGTACTTC.